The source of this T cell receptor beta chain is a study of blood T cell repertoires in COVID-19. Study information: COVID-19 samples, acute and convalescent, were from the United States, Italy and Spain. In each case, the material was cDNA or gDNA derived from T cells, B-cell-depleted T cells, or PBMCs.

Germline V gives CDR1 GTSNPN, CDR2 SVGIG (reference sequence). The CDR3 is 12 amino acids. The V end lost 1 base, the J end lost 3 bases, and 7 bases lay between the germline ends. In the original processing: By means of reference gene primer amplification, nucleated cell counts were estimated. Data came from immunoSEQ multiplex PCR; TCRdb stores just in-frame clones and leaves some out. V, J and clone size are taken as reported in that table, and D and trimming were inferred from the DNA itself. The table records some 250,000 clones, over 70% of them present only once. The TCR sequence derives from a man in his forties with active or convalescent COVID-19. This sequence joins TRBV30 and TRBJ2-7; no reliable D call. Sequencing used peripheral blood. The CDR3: CAWSDILYEQYF. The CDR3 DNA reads TGTGCCTGGAGTGACATTCTCTACGAGCAGTACTTC.